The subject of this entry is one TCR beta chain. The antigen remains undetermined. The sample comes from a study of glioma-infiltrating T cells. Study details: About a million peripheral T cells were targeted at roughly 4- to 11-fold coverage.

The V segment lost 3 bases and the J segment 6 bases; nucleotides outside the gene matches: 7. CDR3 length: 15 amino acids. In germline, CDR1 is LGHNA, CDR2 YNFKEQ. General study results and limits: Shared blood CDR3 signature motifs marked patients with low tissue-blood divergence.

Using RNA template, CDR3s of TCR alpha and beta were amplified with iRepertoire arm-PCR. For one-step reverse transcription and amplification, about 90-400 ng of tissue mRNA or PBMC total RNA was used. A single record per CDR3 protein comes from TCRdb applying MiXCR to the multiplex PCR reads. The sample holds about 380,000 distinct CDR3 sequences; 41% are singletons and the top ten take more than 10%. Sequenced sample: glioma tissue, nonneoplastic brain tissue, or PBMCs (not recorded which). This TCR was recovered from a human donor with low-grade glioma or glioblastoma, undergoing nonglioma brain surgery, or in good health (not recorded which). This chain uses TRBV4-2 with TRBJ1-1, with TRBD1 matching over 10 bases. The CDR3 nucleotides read TGTGCCAGCAGCCACCCCCGGGACAGGGGACCTGAAGCTTTCTTT. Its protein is CASSHPRDRGPEAFF.